The clone carrying this T cell receptor beta chain was seen at least ten times. Its antigen is still unknown. One entry per CDR3 protein, called by TCRdb with MiXCR from the 5' RACE reads. The repertoire holds roughly 300,000 distinct CDR3 sequences, with roughly 13% as singletons. The CDR3 is 15 residues long. V lost 5 bases and J lost 3; bases outside the gene matches: 7. These data are taken from a study of T-cell memory formation after mild COVID-19. Study-wide findings and caveats: A subset of responding clones appeared in pre-infection memory, suggesting cross-reactive memory joined.

Specimen: PBMCs or a T cell subset sorted from them (not recorded which). The chain combines TRBV12-3 or TRBV12-4 with TRBJ1-5; 7 bases line up with TRBD1. This sequence originates from a young man who had mild COVID-19 (a few samples of this study predate the infection). Cell type and time point are not known. This chain's CDR3 is CASSEQGGVNQPQHF. The DNA for the CDR3 is TGTGCCAGCAGTGAGCAGGGGGGGGTCAATCAGCCCCAGCATTTT.